This entry lists 23 T cell receptor beta chains sequenced from one sample in a study of cytomegalovirus exposure and HLA in healthy donors. The PCR was carried out with 60 Vbeta primers and 13 Jbeta primers. Using immunoSEQ multiplex PCR, the repertoire was profiled, and TCRdb retains in-frame clones only, with some absent. The data contain 170,000 or so clones, roughly four fifths of them singletons. The sample consisted of PBMCs. Receptors were obtained from a man aged 45 to 65 in good health and CMV-seronegative.

In its sample, this clone was seen once. The gene calls are TRBV7-2 and TRBJ2-2; D gene ambiguous. The germline V gene has CDR1 SGHTA and CDR2 FQGNSA. The CDR3 is 13 amino acids. V was shortened by 2 bases and J by 3 bases, with 4 bases between the two germline ends. As DNA, the CDR3 is TGTGCCAGCAGCTTATCCTACACCGGGGAGCTGTTTTTT. Translated, it gives CASSLSYTGELFF.

V usage is TRBV7-9 and J usage is TRBJ2-5, with 8 bases aligning to TRBD2. Germline loops: CDR1 SEHNR, CDR2 FQNEAQ (reference sequence). The ends lost 7 bases at V and 5 bases at J; junction bases unmatched: 12. This CDR3 contains 15 residues. DNA of the CDR3: TGTGCCAGCACCGCCTCGGGAACGGGGGGGGAGACCCAGTACTTC. Residues: CASTASGTGGETQYF. Full variable domain (missing parts from reference TRBV7-9 and TRBJ2-5): DTGVSQNPRHKITKRGQNVTFRCDPISEHNRLYWYRQTLGQGPEFLTYFQNEAQLEKSRLLSDRFSAERPKGSFSTLEIQRTEQGDSAMYLCASTASGTGGETQYFGPGTRLLVL.

The chain carries TRBV7-3 and TRBJ2-1, with a possible D match to TRBD2 (7 bases). This CDR3 spans 15 amino acids. Germline CDR1 reads SGHTA; CDR2 reads FQGTGA. The ends were cut back, 3 bases at V and 4 bases at J, with 13 bases in the middle. Here the CDR3 reads CASSFHGGLYNEQFF. CDR3 nucleotide sequence: TGTGCCAGCAGCTTTCACGGGGGGCTATACAATGAGCAGTTCTTC.

This rearrangement joins TRBV18 to TRBJ1-6; 7 bases align to TRBD1. CDR1 and CDR2 from the germline V gene are KGHSH and LQKENI. The CDR3 is 14 amino acids. Losses at the gene ends were 6 bases for V and 7 bases for J; bases not matched to a gene: 6. The CDR3, as DNA: TGTGCCAGCTCTCGCGACAGGGAAAATTCACCCCTCCACTTT. It encodes CASSRDRENSPLHF.

The chain uses TRBV6-5 and TRBJ1-1; possible D gene TRBD1, 5 bases. The CDR3 length is 15 residues. Germline CDR1 reads MNHEY; CDR2 reads SVGAGI. Trimming pared 6 bases from V and 2 bases from J, leaving 16 bases between. As DNA, the CDR3 is TGTGCCAGCAGCCGCAGAGTAAGGGGCAACACTGAAGCTTTCTTT. Protein product: CASSRRVRGNTEAFF.

The genes are TRBV19 and TRBJ2-3; the match to TRBD1 covers 9 bases. The CDR3 extends over 16 amino acids. V was clipped by 5 bases and J by 2 bases; unmatched bases: 8. The germline CDR1 and CDR2 sequences are LNHDA and SQIVND (reference sequence). CDR3 protein: CASSPLDRGNTDTQYF. For the CDR3, the DNA is TGTGCCAGTAGTCCCCTGGACAGGGGCAACACAGATACGCAGTATTTT. The whole variable domain, remainder taken from reference TRBV19 and TRBJ2-3, is DGGITQSPKYLFRKEGQNVTLSCEQNLNHDAMYWYRQDPGQGLRLIYYSQIVNDFQKGDIAEGYSVSREKKESFPLTVTSAQKNPTAFYLCASSPLDRGNTDTQYFGPGTRLTVL.

V usage is TRBV7-9 and J usage is TRBJ1-2; D unclear. CDR1 and CDR2 (germline): SEHNR, FQNEAQ (reference sequence). The length of the CDR3 is 13 residues. V gave up 5 bases and J gave up 5 bases, with 12 bases separating them. CDR3 in amino acids: CASSPQVVYGYTF. As DNA, the CDR3 is TGTGCCAGCAGCCCCCAGGTGGTTTATGGCTACACCTTC.

The chain has TRBV28 and TRBJ1-1; D not certain. V shed 2 bases and J shed 3 bases, with 7 bases lying between them. Germline CDR1 is MDHEN and CDR2 is SYDVKM. CDR3 size: 13 residues. The CDR3 sequence is CASSLVGYTEAFF. CDR3 DNA sequence: TGTGCCAGCAGTTTAGTCGGTTACACTGAAGCTTTCTTT.

V usage is TRBV18 and J usage is TRBJ2-7, with D maybe TRBD2 (5 bases). Germline V gene data show CDR1 as KGHSH and CDR2 as LQKENI. V lost 2 bases, J lost 3 bases, and 11 bases lay in between. The length of the CDR3 is 14 residues. This CDR3 reads CASSPLDFNYEQYF. CDR3 in DNA: TGTGCCAGCTCACCATTGGACTTCAACTACGAGCAGTACTTC.

The V call is TRBV9, the J call TRBJ1-2; D is possibly TRBD1 (6 bases). The CDR3 consists of 13 residues. V lost 0 bases and J 5 bases, leaving 8 bases between the germline ends. The germline gives CDR1 SGDLS, CDR2 YYNGEE. DNA for the CDR3: TGTGCCAGCAGCGTAGACAGGGATTATGGCTACACCTTC. This translates into CASSVDRDYGYTF.

The genes are TRBV5-1 and TRBJ2-5; D gene ambiguous. The CDR3 is made up of 11 amino acids. Germline lookup yields CDR1 SGHRS and CDR2 YFSETQ. Trimming removed 3 bases from V and 6 bases from J, with 6 bases in between. Here the CDR3 DNA reads TGCGCCAGCAGCTCTTCTAAGACCCAGTACTTC. This encodes CASSSSKTQYF.

This clone was observed a few times. The V and J genes are TRBV30 and TRBJ2-1; 7 bases align to TRBD1. Germline CDR1 and CDR2: GTSNPN and SVGIG (reference sequence). J gave up 6 bases and V 2 bases, and 1 base lay outside the gene matches. The CDR3 runs to 12 residues. The CDR3 sequence: CAWSRQGNEQFF. For the CDR3, the DNA is TGTGCCTGGAGTAGACAGGGCAATGAGCAGTTCTTC.

This sequence joins TRBV5-1 and TRBJ2-7; the match to TRBD1 covers 10 bases. Germline CDR1 reads SGHRS; CDR2 reads YFSETQ. The CDR3 loop spans 16 amino acids. The V gene end was trimmed by 4 bases and the J gene end by 2 bases; junction bases not matched to a gene: 9. Written as DNA, the CDR3 is TGCGCCAGCAGCGCGGGACAGGGGCAAGGACCCTACGAGCAGTACTTC. Its translation is CASSAGQGQGPYEQYF.

The V and J genes are TRBV5-1 and TRBJ2-5; 7 nucleotides match TRBD1. The germline V gene has CDR1 SGHRS and CDR2 YFSETQ. The V segment lost 4 bases and the J segment 4 bases; nucleotides outside the gene matches: 16. There are 17 residues in the CDR3. CDR3 bases: TGCGCCAGCAGCCCGAAAGAAGGGGGCTTTCGTGCAGAGACCCAGTACTTC. Translation gives CASSPKEGGFRAETQYF.

V is TRBV6-1 and J is TRBJ2-1, with D possibly matching TRBD2 (6 bases). V was trimmed by 6 bases and J by 5 bases, leaving 14 bases between them. This CDR3 spans 14 amino acids. Germline V lookup: CDR1 MNHNS, CDR2 SASEGT. Here the CDR3 DNA reads TGTGCCAGCAGCACTAGCCTGCTCCACAATGAGCAGTTCTTC. Translation gives CASSTSLLHNEQFF.

The CDR3 sequence: CASSLRARGREGGTQYF. CDR3 nucleotides: TGTGCCAGCAGCTTACGGGCTCGCGGGAGGGAGGGCGGGACCCAGTACTTC. This chain links TRBV7-2 with TRBJ2-5; 9 nucleotides match TRBD2. This CDR3 comprises 17 residues. V was pared by 2 bases and J by 7 bases, with 14 bases of the junction left unmatched. Germline V gene sequence: CDR1 SGHTA, CDR2 FQGNSA.

The J gene is TRBJ2-1, the V gene TRBV5-8, with a weak D call TRBD1 (6 bases). Germline-derived CDR1 and CDR2 are SGHTS and YDEGEE. V lost 2 bases to trimming and J lost 3 bases, with 12 bases between them. The CDR3 is 15 amino acids. The CDR3 region is CASSFFQGNYNEQFF. CDR3 bases: TGTGCCAGCAGCTTTTTCCAGGGGAACTACAATGAGCAGTTCTTC.

The chain recombines TRBV6-5 with TRBJ1-2; TRBD1 agrees at 9 bases. CDR1 and CDR2 from the germline V gene are MNHEY and SVGAGI. J was trimmed by 0 bases and V by 6 bases; bases with no gene match: 2. The CDR3 runs 14 residues. The CDR3 protein is CASRTGGPNYGYTF. The CDR3 nucleotides are TGTGCCAGCAGAACAGGGGGCCCTAACTATGGCTACACCTTC.

The V call is TRBV10-3, the J call TRBJ1-1; 7 bases agree with TRBD1. This CDR3 has 16 residues. Unmatched junction bases numbered 8, after V lost 0 bases and J lost 4 bases. Germline V gene sequence: CDR1 ENHRY, CDR2 SYGVKD. The CDR3 sequence is CAISESIGGLGTEAFF. The DNA of the CDR3 is TGTGCCATCAGTGAGTCTATAGGGGGCTTGGGCACTGAAGCTTTCTTT.

This sequence joins TRBV7-2 and TRBJ2-2, with D perhaps TRBD2 (6 bases). V lost 3 bases, J lost 6 bases, and 14 bases lay in between. The CDR3 has 15 amino acids. The germline gives CDR1 SGHTA, CDR2 FQGNSA. The CDR3 sequence is CASSFIGSLPGELFF. The DNA for the CDR3 is TGTGCCAGCAGCTTTATCGGGAGTCTTCCCGGGGAGCTGTTTTTT.

The chain couples TRBV7-9 to TRBJ2-2; a possible D gene is TRBD2 (6 bases). This CDR3 has 13 amino acids. CDR1 and CDR2 from the germline V gene are SEHNR and FQNEAQ (reference sequence). V was cut by 6 bases and J by 6 bases, with 11 bases left in between. The CDR3 DNA reads TGTGCCAGCAGTTCATCTAGCGCCGGGGAGCTGTTTTTT. Translation gives CASSSSSAGELFF.

The chain uses TRBV27 and TRBJ1-6; tentatively, D is TRBD1 (5 bases). CDR1 is MNHEY, CDR2 SMNVEV, per germline (reference sequence). Trimming removed 5 bases at V and 10 bases at J, with 6 bases between. The CDR3 covers 11 residues. The chain's CDR3 is CASSQGSPLHF. CDR3 nucleotide sequence: TGTGCCAGCAGTCAGGGCTCACCCCTCCACTTT.

The V call is TRBV5-1, the J call TRBJ2-3; 9 nucleotides line up with TRBD2. This CDR3 has 14 residues. The germline gives CDR1 SGHRS, CDR2 YFSETQ. The trim removed 0 bases at V and 6 bases at J, leaving 2 bases unmatched. The CDR3 spells CASSLETSGDTQYF. The CDR3 nucleotides are TGCGCCAGCAGCTTGGAGACTAGCGGTGATACGCAGTATTTT.